The 13 T cell receptor beta chains below all came from one sample that was sequenced in a study of blood T cells in healthy people across ages. A J-beta primer mix and a sample-barcoded 5' primer were used in a second PCR of about 7 to 12 cycles. TCRdb called the 5' RACE reads again in MiXCR, with one record for every CDR3 protein. The table shows over 600,000 distinct CDR3 sequences, with around 21% occurring only once. Sequenced material: blood. The receptors derive from a man in his 70s in good health.

This clonotype was found a few times. The chain has TRBV18 and TRBJ2-5; D is unresolved. V was trimmed by 3 bases and J by 4 bases, leaving 3 bases between them. The CDR3 is 11 amino acids. Per the germline V gene, CDR1 is KGHSH and CDR2 is LQKENI. The CDR3 loop reads CASSPVETQYF. DNA of the CDR3: TGTGCCAGCTCACCTGTAGAGACCCAGTACTTC.

V usage is TRBV6-6 and J usage is TRBJ2-5; 7 nucleotides agree with TRBD2. J lost 4 bases, V lost 5 bases, and 10 bases had no gene match. The length of the CDR3 is 15 residues. The V gene's germline CDR1 is MNHNY and CDR2 SVGAGI (reference sequence). CDR3 nucleotide sequence: TGTGCCAGCAGTGGGGGAGCGGGGAGGGTAGAGACCCAGTACTTC. Amino acids: CASSGGAGRVETQYF.

This chain joins TRBV3-1 and TRBJ2-7; 9 nucleotides agree with TRBD2. CDR3 size: 14 residues. Germline CDR1 and CDR2: LGHDT and YNNKEL (reference sequence). Trimming at V came to 6 bases and at J to 1 base, leaving 4 bases not matched to a gene. The CDR3 sequence: CASSWTSDSYEQYF. The CDR3 bases are TGTGCCAGCAGTTGGACTAGCGATTCCTACGAGCAGTACTTC.

This chain uses TRBV29-1 with TRBJ1-2; no firm D call. V lost 1 base, J lost 7 bases, and 10 bases lay in between. Germline CDR1 SQVTM, CDR2 ANQGSEA. The CDR3 covers 12 residues. The CDR3 loop is CSVEGAAGGYTF. In DNA, the CDR3 is TGCAGCGTTGAAGGTGCCGCGGGTGGCTACACCTTC.

This clonotype was observed a few times. The chain combines TRBV15 with TRBJ2-7; TRBD1 is a possible D gene (6 bases). Germline CDR1 reads LNHNV; CDR2 reads YYDKDF (reference sequence). The CDR3 is made up of 13 amino acids. V was trimmed by 4 bases and J by 4 bases, leaving 11 bases between them. The CDR3 coding sequence is TGTGCCACCAGCAATGGGGGCAGTTACGAGCAGTACTTC. It specifies CATSNGGSYEQYF. Looking up the rest from reference TRBV15 and TRBJ2-7 gives the full variable domain: DAMVIQNPRYQVTQFGKPVTLSCSQTLNHNVMYWYQQKSSQAPKLLFHYYDKDFNNEADTPDNFQSRRPNTSFCFLDIRSPGLGDTAMYLCATSNGGSYEQYFGPGTRLTVT.

This clonotype was detected many times. V and J are TRBV18 and TRBJ1-6, with D perhaps TRBD1 (5 bases). V was shortened by 3 bases and J by 6 bases, with 18 bases between the two germline ends. Germline lookup yields CDR1 KGHSH and CDR2 LQKENI. The CDR3 spans 17 residues. The CDR3 sequence: CASSPDVMGRINSPLHF. The CDR3 DNA follows: TGTGCCAGCTCACCTGATGTGATGGGACGGATTAATTCACCCCTCCACTTT.

The chain joins TRBV11-2 to TRBJ2-7; D possibly corresponds to TRBD2 (5 bases). The DNA end is a closer match to TRBJ2-5, so the J assignment may be wrong. The CDR3 spans 16 residues. Looked up from germline, CDR1 is SGHAT and CDR2 is FQNNGV. The chain's CDR3 is CASSPHFGEMAETQYF. CDR3 sequence (DNA): TGTGCCAGCAGCCCCCATTTTGGGGAGATGGCAGAGACCCAGTACTTC.

This clonotype was detected a few times. The J gene is TRBJ2-3, the V gene TRBV20-1, with 7 bases matching TRBD2. V trimming: 2 bases; J trimming: 1 base; junction bases outside the gene matches: 6. The CDR3 totals 15 residues. Germline CDR1 reads DFQATT; CDR2 reads SNEGSKA (reference sequence). CDR3 DNA sequence: TGCAGTGCTAGACGGGCTAGCGGTGGCACAGATACGCAGTATTTT. This gives the protein CSARRASGGTDTQYF.

The chain has TRBV20-1 and TRBJ2-7; D is uncertain. The CDR3 consists of 13 residues. The V and J ends lost 5 bases and 7 bases respectively, with 18 bases between them. The germline V gene encodes CDR1 DFQATT and CDR2 SNEGSKA (reference sequence). The CDR3 loop is CSAAVDQFQEQYF. CDR3 nucleotides: TGCAGTGCTGCGGTTGACCAGTTTCAGGAGCAGTACTTC.

A few counts support this clonotype. V is TRBV20-1 and J is TRBJ1-6; D unresolved. CDR3 length: 14 residues. Trimming pared 3 bases from V and 5 bases from J, leaving 11 bases between. Germline V gene data show CDR1 as DFQATT and CDR2 as SNEGSKA (reference sequence). CDR3 protein: CSASPGSNNSPLHF. The CDR3, as DNA: TGCAGTGCTAGTCCCGGGAGTAATAATTCACCCCTCCACTTT.

The chain couples TRBV18 to TRBJ2-5; D not certain. TRBJ2-7 explains the end of the DNA better; the J call may be wrong. This CDR3 has 14 amino acids. In germline, CDR1 is KGHSH, CDR2 LQKENI. In nucleotides, the CDR3 is TGTGCCAGCTCAGAGTTCGGCTCTATCTACGAGCAGTACTTC. It yields the protein CASSEFGSIYEQYF.

The gene calls are TRBV18 and TRBJ2-7; 12 bases line up with TRBD2. CDR3 length: 15 amino acids. J was trimmed by 4 bases and V by 4 bases; bases with no gene match: 5. The germline gives CDR1 KGHSH, CDR2 LQKENI. The chain's CDR3 is CASSQPGLAGYEQYF. Here the CDR3 DNA reads TGTGCCAGCTCACAACCGGGACTAGCGGGTTACGAGCAGTACTTC.

This sequence joins TRBV5-1 and TRBJ2-1, with D perhaps given as TRBD1 or TRBD2 (5 bases each). The germline V gene encodes CDR1 SGHRS and CDR2 YFSETQ. Trimming left V 4 bases short and J 5 bases short, with 16 bases between. The CDR3 has 15 amino acids. CDR3 sequence: CASSPLGTGNNEQFF. DNA of the CDR3: TGCGCCAGCAGCCCCCTTGGGACGGGTAACAATGAGCAGTTCTTC.